Each of the 14 T cell receptor beta chains below was sequenced from the same sample in a study of T cell repertoires in cytomegalovirus infection. TCRdb redid the calling of the reads with MiXCR, one entry per CDR3 protein. The sample has 150,000 to 200,000 distinct CDR3 sequences, under 15% seen once. Input material: PBMCs. Receptors originate from a human donor in good health (CMV status not recorded). Some clones in this sample may be carry-over from other donors' samples.

This clonotype was observed many times. The rearrangement links TRBV7-2 to TRBJ1-4; D not certain. Looked up from germline, CDR1 is SGHTA and CDR2 is FQGNSA. CDR3 size: 14 residues. The V and J ends lost 5 bases and 4 bases respectively, with 11 bases between them. CDR3 bases: TGTGCCAGCAGCCTAGACTCGTTTAATGAAAAACTGTTTTTT. This codes for CASSLDSFNEKLFF.

This clonotype came up many times. The chain employs TRBV28 and TRBJ2-1; 7 nucleotides line up with TRBD1. With V trimmed by 4 bases and J by 4 bases, 7 bases remained unmatched. The CDR3 runs 15 residues. Germline values: CDR1 MDHEN, CDR2 SYDVKM. The CDR3 DNA reads as TGTGCCAGCAGTTACCGGGACAGCCGGTACAATGAGCAGTTCTTC. Protein product: CASSYRDSRYNEQFF. Full variable domain (missing parts from reference TRBV28 and TRBJ2-1): DVKVTQSSRYLVKRTGEKVFLECVQDMDHENMFWYRQDPGLGLRLIYFSYDVKMKEKGDIPEGYSVSREKKERFSLILESASTNQTSMYLCASSYRDSRYNEQFFGPGTRLTVL.

In this sample, this clonotype turned up a few times. V is TRBV19 and J is TRBJ2-3; no clear D. Germline CDR1 LNHDA, CDR2 SQIVND (reference sequence). This CDR3 is 14 amino acids long. V was cut by 4 bases and J by 7 bases, with 15 bases left in between. As DNA, the CDR3 is TGTGCCAGTAGTACCGCCCCCCCGGGTAATACGCAGTATTTT. Residues: CASSTAPPGNTQYF.

Only a few counts were recorded for this clonotype. V usage is TRBV27 and J usage is TRBJ2-5; 9 bases fit TRBD1. The length of the CDR3 is 13 residues. CDR1 MNHEY and CDR2 SMNVEV come from the germline V gene (reference sequence). V shed 6 bases, J shed 2 bases, and the junction held 1 base outside the gene matches. Written as DNA, the CDR3 is TGTGCCAGCAGGGGGACAGGGCAAGAGACCCAGTACTTC. Translating gives CASRGTGQETQYF.

J is TRBJ1-3 and V is TRBV29-1; D unresolved. CDR3 length: 12 amino acids. V was trimmed by 4 bases and J by 3 bases, leaving 7 bases between them. In germline, CDR1 is SQVTM, CDR2 ANQGSEA. DNA of the CDR3: TGCAGCGTTGGGTCCGATGGAAACACCATATATTTT. As protein: CSVGSDGNTIYF.

CDR3 sequence: CSVEEVRAFF. DNA for the CDR3: TGCAGCGTTGAGGAGGTAAGGGCTTTCTTT. J is TRBJ1-1 and V is TRBV29-1; D unresolved. V was pared by 3 bases and J by 11 bases, with 10 bases between. The CDR3 is 10 residues long. The germline V gene has CDR1 SQVTM and CDR2 ANQGSEA. Full variable domain (missing parts from reference TRBV29-1 and TRBJ1-1): SAVISQKPSRDICQRGTSLTIQCQVDSQVTMMFWYRQQPGQSLTLIATANQGSEATYESGFVIDKFPISRPNLTFSTLTVSNMSPEDSSIYLCSVEEVRAFFGQGTRLTVV.

J is TRBJ2-7 and V is TRBV6-6, with 7 nucleotides matching TRBD1. There are 14 residues in the CDR3. Trimming took 5 bases from V and 4 from J; bases not matched to a gene: 8. Germline CDR1 is MNHNY and CDR2 is SVGAGI (reference sequence). In nucleotides, the CDR3 is TGTGCCAGCAGTCAGACAGGGAATGTTTACGAGCAGTACTTC. Its protein is CASSQTGNVYEQYF.

This clonotype has a handful of counts. The rearrangement links TRBV27 to TRBJ1-1; 7 bases line up with TRBD1. Germline CDR1 and CDR2: MNHEY and SMNVEV (reference sequence). The CDR3 is 13 amino acids. Losses at the gene ends were 6 bases for V and 7 bases for J; bases not matched to a gene: 8. The DNA of the CDR3 is TGTGCCAGCAGGGGTGGGACAGCACATGAAGCTTTCTTT. Protein product: CASRGGTAHEAFF.

This clonotype was counted many times. J is TRBJ1-2 and V is TRBV28; tentatively, D is TRBD1 (5 bases). The V end lost 3 bases, the J end lost 3 bases, and 14 bases lay between the germline ends. This CDR3 has 15 amino acids. The germline gives CDR1 MDHEN, CDR2 SYDVKM. In DNA form, the CDR3 reads TGTGCCAGCAGTTTGAATTACGGGGGGGACTATGGCTACACCTTC. Translation: CASSLNYGGDYGYTF.

This clonotype has more than one count but fewer than ten. This chain uses TRBV20-1 with TRBJ1-3; D remains unclear. Per germline, CDR1 DFQATT and CDR2 SNEGSKA (reference sequence). V was clipped by 3 bases and J by 2 bases, with 8 bases between them. This CDR3 has 13 amino acids. The CDR3 reads CSARVTAGNTIYF. In DNA form, the CDR3 reads TGCAGTGCTAGGGTGACGGCTGGAAACACCATATATTTT.

The chain employs TRBV5-3 and TRBJ2-2; D tentatively fits TRBD1 or TRBD2 (5 bases each). TRBV5-3 belongs to the ORF category, with a function that is uncertain. The CDR3 consists of 17 residues. The V gene lost 8 bases and the J gene lost 1 base, with 21 bases spanning the gap. The CDR3 reads CASTKDLGRLNTGELFF. The CDR3 bases are TGTGCCAGCACCAAAGACCTGGGACGCTTGAACACCGGGGAGCTGTTTTTT.

This clonotype was counted between two and nine times. This sequence joins TRBV27 and TRBJ2-3; D unclear. The CDR3 is made up of 14 amino acids. Germline loops: CDR1 MNHEY, CDR2 SMNVEV (reference sequence). Deletions cut 2 bases from V and 1 base from J, with 7 bases between. The chain's CDR3 is CASSLKSGTDTQYF. DNA for the CDR3: TGTGCCAGCAGTTTAAAGAGTGGCACAGATACGCAGTATTTT.

The CDR3 reads CSAFDSGLSYNEQFF. Here the CDR3 DNA reads TGCAGCGCCTTCGATAGCGGGTTGTCCTACAATGAGCAGTTCTTC. V gene TRBV29-1 combines with J gene TRBJ2-1; 7 nucleotides line up with TRBD2. V trimming: 7 bases; J trimming: 1 base; junction bases outside the gene matches: 10. CDR1 and CDR2 (germline): SQVTM, ANQGSEA. The CDR3 runs 15 residues.

This clonotype was counted ten times or more. The J gene is TRBJ2-1, the V gene TRBV7-9; D perhaps matches TRBD1 (6 bases). This CDR3 is built from 16 residues. V lost 5 bases and J 0 bases, leaving 14 bases between the germline ends. Germline CDR1 reads SEHNR; CDR2 reads FQNEAQ (reference sequence). CDR3 DNA sequence: TGTGCCAGCAGCCCAAGACAGGCAAGCTCCTACAATGAGCAGTTCTTC. Translating it yields CASSPRQASSYNEQFF.